One and the same sample provided the 13 T cell receptor beta chains below, sequenced in a study of ipilimumab plus nivolumab after autologous stem cell transplantation (dated by TCRdb to the early 2020s). To prepare the library, the immunoSEQ multiplex PCR assay was applied. This immuneACCESS table, as held by TCRdb, lists in-frame sequences with V and J called but not all clones. Of the missing ones, under half trace to an unresolved V gene in checked studies; the others have no known cause. A total of 22,000 or so clones appear in this sample, roughly 80% of them only once. Of the sample, roughly 25% is held by the ten largest clones. The sample consisted of PBMCs, taken in a trial of ipilimumab plus nivolumab as post-transplant consolidation. All receptors come from a male donor with diffuse large B-cell lymphoma.

This chain joins TRBV5-1 and TRBJ1-4; no reliable D call. The ends were cut back, 1 base at V and 1 base at J, with 5 bases in the middle. The CDR3 has 14 residues. Germline assignment: CDR1 SGHRS and CDR2 YFSETQ. The CDR3 is CASSLPGTNEKLFF. DNA of the CDR3: TGCGCCAGCAGCTTGCCCGGAACTAATGAAAAACTGTTTTTT.

The chain carries TRBV14 and TRBJ2-5; 7 bases are a match to TRBD2. The V gene end was trimmed by 5 bases and the J gene end by 4 bases; junction bases not matched to a gene: 13. In germline, CDR1 is SGHDN, CDR2 FVKESK. This CDR3 spans 16 amino acids. CDR3: CASSGREGRGGETQYF. CDR3 nucleotides: TGTGCCAGCAGCGGCAGGGAAGGGAGGGGTGGAGAGACCCAGTACTTC. Combining the CDR3 with reference TRBV14 and TRBJ2-5 gives the whole variable domain EAGVTQFPSHSVIEKGQTVTLRCDPISGHDNLYWYRRVMGKEIKFLLHFVKESKQDESGMPNNRFLAERTGGTYSTLKVQPAELEDSGVYFCASSGREGRGGETQYFGPGTRLLVL.

This sequence joins TRBV5-1 and TRBJ1-2; D remains ambiguous. Per germline, CDR1 SGHRS and CDR2 YFSETQ. The CDR3 is 14 amino acids. V lost 1 base and J lost 0, with 7 bases in between. CDR3 DNA: TGCGCCAGCAGCTTGTGGGCGGCTAACTATGGCTACACCTTC. The encoded protein is CASSLWAANYGYTF.

V usage is TRBV7-9 and J usage is TRBJ1-2; D is undetermined. The CDR3 runs 11 residues. Per the germline V gene, CDR1 is SEHNR and CDR2 is FQNEAQ (reference sequence). V lost 4 bases and J lost 8, with 8 bases in between. The CDR3 sequence: CASSSLSGYTF. In nucleotides, the CDR3 is TGTGCCAGCAGCTCCCTTTCGGGCTACACCTTC.

DNA for the CDR3: TGTGCCAGCAGCCTAACAGGGGTTACCTACGAGCAGTACTTC. Encoded protein: CASSLTGVTYEQYF. This chain uses TRBV7-9 with TRBJ2-7, with 7 bases aligning to TRBD1. V lost 5 bases and J lost 2; bases outside the gene matches: 6. This CDR3 spans 14 amino acids. Germline lookup yields CDR1 SEHNR and CDR2 FQNEAQ (reference sequence). Together with reference TRBV7-9 and TRBJ2-7, the CDR3 gives the full variable domain: DTGVSQNPRHKITKRGQNVTFRCDPISEHNRLYWYRQTLGQGPEFLTYFQNEAQLEKSRLLSDRFSAERPKGSFSTLEIQRTEQGDSAMYLCASSLTGVTYEQYFGPGTRLTVT.

Worth noting for this clone: This specimen includes other DNA sequences encoding the same CDR3. The CDR3 nucleotides read TGTGCCAGCAGCCCGGGACTGTTGGGCTACACCTTC. Translated, it gives CASSPGLLGYTF. J is TRBJ1-2 and V is TRBV11-3, with TRBD1 as a possible D gene (5 bases). The ends were cut back, 5 bases at V and 8 bases at J, with 12 bases in the middle. Germline V gene lookup returns CDR1 SGHNT and CDR2 YENEEA. CDR3 length: 12 residues. Filled out from reference TRBV11-3 and TRBJ1-2, the complete variable domain reads EAGVVQSPRYKIIEKKQPVAFWCNPISGHNTLYWYLQNLGQGPELLIRYENEEAVDDSQLPKDRFSAERLKGVDSTLKIQPAELGDSAVYLCASSPGLLGYTFGSGTRLTVV.

The chain is built from TRBV5-8 and TRBJ1-5, with D unresolved. The germline V and J ends were trimmed by 0 bases and 7 bases, with 11 bases remaining between them. The V gene's germline CDR1 is SGHTS and CDR2 YDEGEE. This CDR3 is 14 amino acids long. CDR3 in amino acids: CASSLEMYEQPQHF. CDR3 nucleotide sequence: TGTGCCAGCAGCTTGGAAATGTATGAGCAGCCCCAGCATTTT.

This chain uses TRBV11-2 with TRBJ2-5; 8 bases are a match to TRBD2. The CDR3 runs to 16 residues. In germline, CDR1 is SGHAT, CDR2 FQNNGV. J lost 4 bases, V lost 1 base, and 8 bases had no gene match. CDR3 sequence reads: CASSLVLAGGAETQYF. The CDR3 DNA sequence: TGTGCCAGCAGCTTAGTTTTGGCCGGGGGGGCAGAGACCCAGTACTTC.

The rearrangement links TRBV4-2 to TRBJ1-3; TRBD1 is a possible D gene (5 bases). The CDR3 extends over 17 amino acids. The ends were cut back, 1 base at V and 1 base at J, with 14 bases in the middle. CDR1 LGHNA and CDR2 YNFKEQ come from the germline V gene. The CDR3 nucleotides are TGTGCCAGCAGCCAAGCCGCAGGGCTTCTGTCTGGAAACACCATATATTTT. Translated: CASSQAAGLLSGNTIYF.

V is TRBV5-1 and J is TRBJ1-1; D uncertain. V dropped 7 bases and J dropped 3 bases, with 13 bases sitting between them. The V gene's germline CDR1 is SGHRS and CDR2 YFSETQ. The CDR3 runs 13 residues. The CDR3 is CASGPEFDTEAFF. As DNA, the CDR3 is TGCGCCAGCGGACCCGAATTCGACACTGAAGCTTTCTTT.

The genes are TRBV5-4 and TRBJ2-5; D is perhaps TRBD1 or TRBD2 (7 bases each). V lost 3 bases, J lost 2 bases, and 17 bases lay in between. The CDR3 has 16 amino acids. The germline V gene has CDR1 SGHNT and CDR2 YYREEE (reference sequence). CDR3 bases: TGTGCCAGCAGCTCTAGTCAGGGGGGGACACAAGAGACCCAGTACTTC. Translating it yields CASSSSQGGTQETQYF.

The chain joins TRBV6-4 to TRBJ2-3; D tentatively reads TRBD1 or TRBD2 (5 bases each). V was trimmed by 6 bases and J by 4 bases, leaving 23 bases between them. Germline V gives CDR1 MRHNA, CDR2 SNTAGT. CDR3 length: 17 amino acids. The CDR3 sequence is CASSYPFEAGSSDTQYF. CDR3 nucleotide sequence: TGTGCCAGCAGCTATCCGTTCGAGGCAGGGAGTTCAGATACGCAGTATTTT.

V is TRBV29-1 and J is TRBJ2-7; TRBD1 might be the D (6 bases). This CDR3 spans 14 amino acids. Trimming pared 4 bases from V and 6 bases from J, leaving 19 bases between. CDR1 and CDR2 (germline): SQVTM, ANQGSEA. The CDR3 loop reads CSVAGRGSSVEQYF. The CDR3 region has the DNA TGCAGCGTTGCGGGTAGGGGGAGTTCGGTCGAGCAGTACTTC.